This T cell receptor (beta chain) was found in a study of response to subunit inactivated influenza vaccine. The study, taken as a whole, reports: Few new T cells, the authors suggested, are recruited by each seasonal influenza vaccination.

In germline, CDR1 is LGHNA, CDR2 YSLEER. CDR3 size: 15 residues. The V end was cut by 4 bases, the J end by 0 bases, with 10 bases between. TCRdb ran MiXCR on the RT-PCR reads and lists one entry per CDR3 protein. The table includes hundreds of thousands of distinct CDR3 sequences, roughly 23% detected once. This clonotype was found a few times. Its antigen is unidentified. The sample in question was CD4+ T cells sorted from PBMCs, obtained 4 to 6 days after vaccination. This sequence originates from a man aged 50 to 60 who received an inactivated influenza vaccine. This chain links TRBV4-3 with TRBJ2-1; weak D call: TRBD2 (5 bases). The DNA of the CDR3 is TGCGCCAGCAGCCCCGGGAAGAGCTCCTACAATGAGCAGTTCTTC. Amino acids: CASSPGKSSYNEQFF.